The sequence of this T cell receptor (beta chain) was determined in a study of response to subunit inactivated influenza vaccine. This CDR3 spans 15 amino acids. With 5 bases clipped from V and 5 bases from J, the junction kept 7 bases outside the gene matches. This clonotype was seen only a few times. TCRdb processed the RT-PCR reads anew with MiXCR; each CDR3 protein has one entry. This sample has more than 450,000 distinct CDR3 sequences; around 11% occur once, and the top ten carry about 11%. These same records also appear under a second study, on T cells expressing NK-cell markers. As that report states: For TCR beta, cDNA was produced by 5'RACE template switching with UMIs. Repertoire data for TCR beta were derived from sorted T cells (CD3+CD56+NKG2C+, CD3+CD56+NKG2C- and CD3+CD56-NKG2C+). Eight donors were sequenced, of whom seven were HCMV-seropositive, while the remaining one was HCMV-seronegative.

This rearrangement joins TRBV12-3 or TRBV12-4 to TRBJ1-5; 9 nucleotides align to TRBD1. The sample in question was PBMCs from blood, obtained on the day of vaccination. The sequence derives from a man between 45 and 60 years old who received an inactivated influenza vaccine. The CDR3 coding sequence is TGTGCCAGCAGTCCCGGGACAGGGTCCTATCAGCCCCAGCATTTT. Translating it yields CASSPGTGSYQPQHF.